These 6 T cell receptor beta chains came from one sample sequenced in a study of blood T cell repertoires in COVID-19. Produced via immunoSEQ multiplex PCR; TCRdb's table is partial and in-frame only. The table includes roughly 150,000 clones, roughly 86% detected once. The specimen was peripheral blood. These receptors all stem from an elderly woman with COVID-19, enrolled during active disease.

V is TRBV2 and J is TRBJ2-1; 7 bases map to TRBD2. Germline CDR1 reads SNHLY; CDR2 reads FYNNEI. V gave up 2 bases and J gave up 7 bases; unmatched junction bases: 2. The length of the CDR3 is 13 residues. The CDR3 sequence is CASSEQGGNEQFF. In nucleotides, the CDR3 is TGTGCCAGCAGTGAACAGGGAGGGAATGAGCAGTTCTTC.

This chain joins TRBV2 and TRBJ2-6; TRBD1 agrees at 11 bases. Per germline, CDR1 SNHLY and CDR2 FYNNEI. The trim removed 6 bases at V and 0 bases at J, leaving 10 bases unmatched. This CDR3 region has 19 residues. The CDR3 sequence: CASRPGQGAIISGANVLTF. The DNA of the CDR3 is TGTGCCAGCAGACCCGGACAGGGGGCTATTATCTCTGGGGCCAACGTCCTGACTTTC.

The chain uses TRBV6-5 and TRBJ2-1; TRBD1 matches 10 bases. The CDR3 length is 12 residues. Per germline, CDR1 MNHEY and CDR2 SVGAGI. The trim removed 10 bases at V and 9 bases at J, leaving 6 bases unmatched. Here the CDR3 DNA reads TGTGCCATTGGACAGGGGGTCGGTGAGCAGTTCTTC. The encoded protein is CAIGQGVGEQFF.

The chain carries TRBV27 and TRBJ2-3, with 8 positions matching TRBD2. This CDR3 spans 15 amino acids. J gave up 5 bases and V 1 base, and 5 bases lay outside the gene matches. CDR1 is MNHEY and CDR2 is SMNVEV in the germline V gene (reference sequence). The CDR3 nucleotides are TGTGCCAGCAGTTTATTTACTCTAGCGGGAGATACGCAGTATTTT. It encodes CASSLFTLAGDTQYF.

The gene calls are TRBV6-5 and TRBJ2-7; 9 bases align to TRBD1. Germline loops: CDR1 MNHEY, CDR2 SVGAGI. This CDR3 contains 15 residues. V lost 2 bases and J lost 3; bases outside the gene matches: 5. This chain's CDR3 is CASSYTGQGFYEQYF. The CDR3 DNA follows: TGTGCCAGCAGTTACACCGGACAGGGGTTCTACGAGCAGTACTTC.

The rearrangement uses TRBV12-3 or TRBV12-4 and TRBJ1-2; TRBD1 is a possible D gene (6 bases). V gave up 3 bases and J gave up 5 bases, with 10 bases separating them. The CDR3 length is 13 residues. The CDR3 region has the DNA TGTGCCAGCAGTTTTAACAGGGAGTATGGCTACACCTTC. Its protein is CASSFNREYGYTF.